The 5 T cell receptor beta chains reported below all come from one sample, sequenced in a study of blood T cells in healthy people across ages (dated by TCRdb to the mid-2010s). Library method: 5' RACE. Sequenced using an Illumina HiSeq 2500. A second roughly 6 to 12 cycle PCR used a sample-barcoded 5' primer and a J-beta primer mix. TCRdb redid the processing of the public reads, applying fastp at Q25 and MiXCR, and retained in-frame beta chains. Each entry is one CDR3 protein sequence, shown with its most common DNA and genes. The sample table contains about 800,000 distinct CDR3 sequences; only one count was recorded for 20% to 25% of them. The ten largest make up 3% to 4% of the sample. This sample was also put to use in a study of T cells of mothers and their children.

The specimen sequenced was blood. The receptor set was obtained from a boy younger than 18 in good health.

This clonotype has more than one count but fewer than ten. The chain is built from TRBV15 and TRBJ2-7, with 8 bases that match TRBD1. The germline gives CDR1 LNHNV, CDR2 YYDKDF (reference sequence). The CDR3 covers 14 residues. J lost 3 bases, V lost 3 bases, and 4 bases had no gene match. The CDR3: CATSREDRDYEQYF. The CDR3 nucleotides read TGTGCCACCAGCAGGGAGGACAGGGACTACGAGCAGTACTTC.

The sample holds a few counts of this clonotype. The V call is TRBV20-1, the J call TRBJ2-1; TRBD2 matches 9 bases. The CDR3 sequence is 15 residues long. Looked up from germline, CDR1 is DFQATT and CDR2 is SNEGSKA (reference sequence). V shed 0 bases, J shed 13 bases, and the junction held 13 bases outside the gene matches. The CDR3 DNA is TGCAGTGCTAGAGATAGTTCGGGAGCTAGCGGGAACCAGTTCTTC. Translated, it gives CSARDSSGASGNQFF.

This clonotype has at least ten counts. This chain joins TRBV29-1 and TRBJ2-5; the D gene is possibly TRBD2 (6 bases). The end of the DNA fits TRBJ2-7 better, so the J call may be wrong. CDR1 is SQVTM and CDR2 is ANQGSEA in the germline V gene. This CDR3 region has 16 residues. The CDR3 spells CSVEEVRGGIAYEQYF. CDR3 in DNA: TGCAGCGTTGAAGAGGTTAGGGGCGGGATAGCCTACGAGCAGTACTTC.

This clonotype appeared a few times. V and J are TRBV6-2 or TRBV6-3 and TRBJ2-7; the D is unclear. Germline CDR1 reads MNHEY; CDR2 reads SVGEGT. The V and J ends lost 0 bases and 0 bases respectively, with 12 bases between them. CDR3 length: 16 residues. For the CDR3, the DNA is TGTGCCAGCAGTTACTCGATGAAGGATTACTCCTACGAGCAGTACTTC. It encodes CASSYSMKDYSYEQYF.

Details on this clonotype: An end of the junction does not agree with germline; a read error may underlie this. The chain links TRBV7-7 to TRBJ2-1, with D perhaps assigned TRBD1 or TRBD2 (5 bases each). Germline V gives CDR1 SSHAT, CDR2 FNYEAQ (reference sequence). The CDR3 is 15 amino acids. In DNA form, the CDR3 reads TGTGCTAGCAGTCAGGGTACGGGGATCTACAATGAGCAGTTCTTC. It yields the protein CASSQGTGIYNEQFF.